The 30 T cell receptor beta chains listed next were all sequenced from one sample in a study of cytomegalovirus exposure and HLA in healthy donors. Amplification used 60 Vbeta primers and 13 Jbeta primers. Profiled with immunoSEQ multiplex PCR; TCRdb holds only in-frame clones, not every one. Of some 25,000 clones in the sample, roughly 79% were seen once. The sample taken for sequencing was PBMCs. Every receptor here comes from a male donor in good health and CMV-seronegative.

This chain joins TRBV6-6 and TRBJ2-3; D is undetermined. The CDR3 contains 14 residues. Between the trimmed V and J ends, which lost 2 bases and 0 bases, there was a span of 6 bases. Germline loops: CDR1 MNHNY, CDR2 SVGAGI (reference sequence). DNA for the CDR3: TGTGCCAGCAGTTACATGGCCAGCACAGATACGCAGTATTTT. This codes for CASSYMASTDTQYF.

The chain recombines TRBV11-2 with TRBJ2-5, with D possibly matching TRBD1 (6 bases). V dropped 0 bases and J dropped 7 bases, with 15 bases sitting between them. Looked up from germline, CDR1 is SGHAT and CDR2 is FQNNGV. CDR3 length: 15 residues. CDR3 amino acids: CASSLDAGTSGTQYF. CDR3 nucleotide sequence: TGTGCCAGCAGCTTAGACGCAGGGACATCGGGGACCCAGTACTTC.

This chain uses TRBV14 with TRBJ2-1, with a tentative D call TRBD2 (5 bases). Germline lookup yields CDR1 SGHDN and CDR2 FVKESK. There are 14 residues in the CDR3. V lost 1 base to trimming and J lost 8 bases, with 12 bases between them. This CDR3 is CASSQVTDGDEQFF. In DNA form, the CDR3 reads TGTGCCAGCAGCCAAGTCACCGACGGGGATGAGCAGTTCTTC. Drawing the rest from reference TRBV14 and TRBJ2-1, the complete variable domain is EAGVTQFPSHSVIEKGQTVTLRCDPISGHDNLYWYRRVMGKEIKFLLHFVKESKQDESGMPNNRFLAERTGGTYSTLKVQPAELEDSGVYFCASSQVTDGDEQFFGPGTRLTVL.

The chain couples TRBV6-1 to TRBJ2-1, with 9 bases that match TRBD1. J gave up 3 bases and V 1 base, and 4 bases lay outside the gene matches. The CDR3 extends over 16 amino acids. The germline CDR1 and CDR2 sequences are MNHNS and SASEGT. As DNA, the CDR3 is TGTGCCAGCAGTGAAGGACAGGGGGTTATCTACAATGAGCAGTTCTTC. It encodes CASSEGQGVIYNEQFF.

This sequence joins TRBV27 and TRBJ1-4; maybe TRBD1 (5 bases). This CDR3 contains 13 residues. V was shortened by 8 bases and J by 7 bases, with 14 bases between the two germline ends. Germline V gene sequence: CDR1 MNHEY, CDR2 SMNVEV (reference sequence). The CDR3 region is CASGGVRREKLFF. Written as DNA, the CDR3 is TGTGCCAGCGGGGGGGTGCGGCGTGAAAAACTGTTTTTT.

CDR3 sequence (DNA): TGTGCCAGCAGCCAGAAGGGCCGGGGGGGCTTCAATTCACCCCTCCACTTT. This codes for CASSQKGRGGFNSPLHF. The chain uses TRBV4-2 and TRBJ1-6; tentatively, D is TRBD1 (6 bases). Germline CDR1 LGHNA, CDR2 YNFKEQ. Deletions cut 3 bases from V and 7 bases from J, with 19 bases between. This CDR3 has 17 residues.

This chain uses TRBV4-3 with TRBJ2-7, with D possibly being TRBD1 (5 bases). Germline V gene data show CDR1 as LGHNA and CDR2 as YSLEER. The CDR3 runs 14 residues. Trimming shortened V by 4 bases and J by 1 base, and 11 bases separated the two germline ends. The chain's CDR3 is CASSPHRSSYEQYF. CDR3 DNA sequence: TGCGCCAGCAGCCCCCACAGGTCTTCCTACGAGCAGTACTTC.

This chain connects TRBV29-1 to TRBJ1-2, with 7 bases identical to TRBD1. CDR3 length: 13 amino acids. The germline V gene encodes CDR1 SQVTM and CDR2 ANQGSEA. V lost 4 bases and J lost 8; bases outside the gene matches: 10. The CDR3 region has the DNA TGCAGCGTTGCTCAGCTGACAGGGCAGGGCTACACCTTC. Translating gives CSVAQLTGQGYTF.

The rearrangement links TRBV14 to TRBJ2-1, with D unresolved. This CDR3 is built from 13 residues. Germline lookup yields CDR1 SGHDN and CDR2 FVKESK. V was clipped by 0 bases and J by 15 bases, with 15 bases between them. CDR3 amino acids: CASSQDMGPSLFF. CDR3 bases: TGTGCCAGCAGCCAAGATATGGGTCCTAGTCTGTTCTTC.

This chain links TRBV7-2 with TRBJ2-1, with D tentatively TRBD1 (6 bases). The germline gives CDR1 SGHTA, CDR2 FQGNSA. V gave up 4 bases and J gave up 8 bases, with 12 bases separating them. This CDR3 is built from 13 residues. CDR3 residues: CASSYIQGYEQFF. The CDR3 DNA is TGTGCCAGCAGCTATATACAGGGTTATGAGCAGTTCTTC.

The chain links TRBV6-5 to TRBJ1-1; D perhaps matches TRBD1 (6 bases). The CDR3 is 16 residues long. In germline, CDR1 is MNHEY, CDR2 SVGAGI. The V and J ends lost 0 bases and 2 bases respectively, with 13 bases between them. The CDR3: CASSYSFRGPNTEAFF. Written as DNA, the CDR3 is TGTGCCAGCAGTTACTCGTTCAGGGGCCCAAACACTGAAGCTTTCTTT.

The chain couples TRBV28 to TRBJ2-7, with 7 positions matching TRBD2. The CDR3 is 16 residues long. From germline, CDR1 is MDHEN and CDR2 SYDVKM. The V gene end was trimmed by 3 bases and the J gene end by 7 bases; junction bases not matched to a gene: 15. The CDR3 DNA is TGTGCCAGCAGTTTTGGGGGGGGACCCTGGCGGACGGAGCAGTACTTC. Translated, it gives CASSFGGGPWRTEQYF.

V and J are TRBV2 and TRBJ1-4, with 8 bases aligning to TRBD1. V lost 6 bases, J lost 8 bases, and 8 bases stayed unmatched. CDR1 is SNHLY, CDR2 FYNNEI, per germline. The CDR3 contains 14 residues. The CDR3 DNA reads TGTGCCAGCAGCGACCCCAGGGACAGGGAAAAACTGTTTTTT. It translates to CASSDPRDREKLFF.

This chain connects TRBV6-1 to TRBJ2-1; D is possibly TRBD2 (7 bases). This CDR3 region has 19 residues. Trimming pared 2 bases from V and 4 bases from J, leaving 24 bases between. Germline assignment: CDR1 MNHNS and CDR2 SASEGT. The DNA for the CDR3 is TGTGCCAGCAGTGAATTCGATACGGGGGGCGTCCTAAATTACAATGAGCAGTTCTTC. It translates to CASSEFDTGGVLNYNEQFF.

The chain uses TRBV29-1 and TRBJ2-5; 10 bases agree with TRBD2. CDR1 SQVTM and CDR2 ANQGSEA come from the germline V gene. CDR3 length: 14 amino acids. Trimming took 3 bases from V and 2 from J; bases not matched to a gene: 3. CDR3 sequence (DNA): TGCAGCGTTGAGGGTAGCGGGGGGCAAGAGACCCAGTACTTC. Protein sequence: CSVEGSGGQETQYF.

This chain links TRBV7-8 with TRBJ2-1; possibly TRBD2 for D (6 bases). V was clipped by 5 bases and J by 8 bases, with 28 bases between them. Germline loops: CDR1 SGHVS, CDR2 FQNEAQ. This CDR3 comprises 18 residues. The CDR3 loop is CASSPDPYKEGGIHEQFF. The CDR3 region has the DNA TGTGCCAGCAGCCCCGACCCATATAAGGAGGGTGGGATTCATGAGCAGTTCTTC.

This rearrangement joins TRBV9 to TRBJ2-7, with a tentative D call TRBD2 (5 bases). The germline V and J ends were trimmed by 2 bases and 4 bases, with 13 bases remaining between them. Germline V CDR1 and CDR2: SGDLS, YYNGEE. The CDR3 runs to 14 residues. CDR3 sequence reads: CASSVGHERYEQYF. The DNA for the CDR3 is TGTGCCAGCAGCGTGGGCCATGAGCGGTACGAGCAGTACTTC.

This clone has only a few counts. The V and J genes are TRBV4-3 and TRBJ1-3, with a weak D call TRBD1 (6 bases). Germline lookup yields CDR1 LGHNA and CDR2 YSLEER. The CDR3 length is 15 residues. Trimming took 0 bases from V and 4 from J, leaving 10 bases between them. The CDR3 nucleotides are TGCGCCAGCAGCCAAGATACAGGGACCGGAAACACCATATATTTT. Encoded protein: CASSQDTGTGNTIYF.

The rearrangement links TRBV2 to TRBJ2-1; TRBD2 agrees at 7 bases. V shed 6 bases and J 9 bases; nucleotides not matched to a gene: 14. The CDR3 loop spans 15 amino acids. The germline V gene has CDR1 SNHLY and CDR2 FYNNEI. The CDR3 spells CASSSTSVQKGEQFF. CDR3 in DNA: TGTGCCAGCAGCTCCACTAGCGTGCAAAAGGGTGAGCAGTTCTTC. The full variable domain, in which reference TRBV2 and TRBJ2-1 provide the parts outside the CDR3, is EPEVTQTPSHQVTQMGQEVILRCVPISNHLYFYWYRQILGQKVEFLVSFYNNEISEKSEIFDDQFSVERPDGSNFTLKIRSTKLEDSAMYFCASSSTSVQKGEQFFGPGTRLTVL.

The chain uses TRBV18 and TRBJ1-2, with 7 bases that match TRBD1. The CDR3 has 16 residues. CDR1 is KGHSH, CDR2 LQKENI, per germline. Trimming removed 3 bases from V and 0 bases from J; junction bases left unmatched: 7. CDR3 coding DNA: TGTGCCAGCTCACCGGGGTCGGGGACAGCTAACTATGGCTACACCTTC. Its protein product is CASSPGSGTANYGYTF.

This sequence joins TRBV28 and TRBJ2-3; 10 bases match TRBD1. From germline, CDR1 is MDHEN and CDR2 SYDVKM. V shed 5 bases, J shed 3 bases, and the junction held 14 bases outside the gene matches. The CDR3 is 18 amino acids. As DNA, the CDR3 is TGTGCCAGCAGTATACCCTGGGACAGGGGATTGATTACAGATACGCAGTATTTT. Encoded protein: CASSIPWDRGLITDTQYF.

The chain links TRBV7-8 to TRBJ1-3; D perhaps matches TRBD1 (5 bases). Germline CDR1 is SGHVS and CDR2 is FQNEAQ. The CDR3 has 17 residues. The V end lost 2 bases, the J end lost 2 bases, and 16 bases lay between the germline ends. Here the CDR3 DNA reads TGTGCCAGCAGCTTACAGGGTGGGTTCCTCACTGGAAACACCATATATTTT. The encoded protein is CASSLQGGFLTGNTIYF.

This clone was recorded a few times. The chain couples TRBV9 to TRBJ1-1; D remains ambiguous. The germline V gene has CDR1 SGDLS and CDR2 YYNGEE. V lost 0 bases and J lost 4, with 10 bases in between. CDR3 size: 14 residues. The CDR3 nucleotides are TGTGCCAGCAGCGTAGGAAGTGTGCGCACTGAAGCTTTCTTT. Translating gives CASSVGSVRTEAFF.

V usage is TRBV7-2 and J usage is TRBJ2-5, with D possibly being TRBD1 (6 bases). Trimming took 1 base from V and 6 from J, leaving 12 bases between them. The CDR3 consists of 14 residues. CDR1 and CDR2 from the germline V gene are SGHTA and FQGNSA. In DNA, the CDR3 is TGTGCCAGCAGCTTAGAGGGGGTCTCGAAGACCCAGTACTTC. Translating gives CASSLEGVSKTQYF.

This chain uses TRBV6-1 with TRBJ1-2, with unresolved D. Germline assignment: CDR1 MNHNS and CDR2 SASEGT. This CDR3 is 15 amino acids long. V was trimmed by 2 bases and J by 0 bases, leaving 10 bases between them. CDR3 bases: TGTGCCAGCAGTGAATGGGCAGACACTAACTATGGCTACACCTTC. This translates into CASSEWADTNYGYTF.

This chain connects TRBV5-1 to TRBJ2-5; TRBD2 agrees at 11 bases. This CDR3 contains 18 residues. Germline lookup yields CDR1 SGHRS and CDR2 YFSETQ. Losses at the gene ends were 0 bases for V and 5 bases for J; bases not matched to a gene: 12. The CDR3 loop is CASSLAVTSGGHWETQYF. The CDR3 region has the DNA TGCGCCAGCAGCTTGGCCGTTACTAGCGGGGGACACTGGGAGACCCAGTACTTC.

This sequence joins TRBV27 and TRBJ2-7, with 7 bases matching TRBD2. Germline values: CDR1 MNHEY, CDR2 SMNVEV (reference sequence). V gave up 2 bases and J gave up 0 bases; unmatched junction bases: 10. The CDR3 runs 17 residues. The CDR3, as DNA: TGTGCCAGCAGTTTACGATCCCCTAGCGGCAGCTCCTACGAGCAGTACTTC. It encodes CASSLRSPSGSSYEQYF.

The rearrangement uses TRBV2 and TRBJ2-4; D unclear. Trimming took off 7 bases at V and 0 bases at J, with 13 bases between the two ends. This CDR3 has 15 residues. CDR1 and CDR2 from the germline V gene are SNHLY and FYNNEI. The chain's CDR3 is CASKEEMLAKNIQYF. The CDR3 DNA reads TGTGCCAGCAAAGAGGAAATGTTAGCCAAAAACATTCAGTACTTC.

The gene calls are TRBV7-9 and TRBJ2-7, with D perhaps matching TRBD1 (5 bases). Germline V gene sequence: CDR1 SEHNR, CDR2 FQNEAQ (reference sequence). Trimming removed 1 base at V and 4 bases at J, with 17 bases between. The CDR3 is made up of 16 amino acids. CDR3 bases: TGTGCCAGCAGCTTAGACCCAGGATTGGGGCCTTACGAGCAGTACTTC. Amino acid sequence: CASSLDPGLGPYEQYF.

The gene calls are TRBV14 and TRBJ2-7, with 8 bases identical to TRBD1. Unmatched junction bases numbered 8, after V lost 4 bases and J lost 6 bases. The germline CDR1 and CDR2 sequences are SGHDN and FVKESK. This CDR3 region has 14 residues. The CDR3 DNA sequence: TGTGCCAGCAGCCGAACGGACAGGGTTCCCGAGCAGTACTTC. Its translation is CASSRTDRVPEQYF.